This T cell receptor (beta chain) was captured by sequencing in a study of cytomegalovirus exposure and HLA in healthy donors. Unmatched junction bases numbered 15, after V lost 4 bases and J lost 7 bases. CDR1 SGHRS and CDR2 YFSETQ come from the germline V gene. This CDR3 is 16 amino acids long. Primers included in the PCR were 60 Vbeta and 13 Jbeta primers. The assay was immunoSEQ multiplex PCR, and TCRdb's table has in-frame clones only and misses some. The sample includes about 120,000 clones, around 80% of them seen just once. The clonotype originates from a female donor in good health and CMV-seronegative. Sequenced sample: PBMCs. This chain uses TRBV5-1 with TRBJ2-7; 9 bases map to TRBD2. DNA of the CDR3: TGCGCCAGCAGCCCCGGAGGGCTAGCGGGGCGAACAGAGCAGTACTTC. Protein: CASSPGGLAGRTEQYF. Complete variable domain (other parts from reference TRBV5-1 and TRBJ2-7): KAGVTQTPRYLIKTRGQQVTLSCSPISGHRSVSWYQQTPGQGLQFLFEYFSETQRNKGNFPGRFSGRQFSNSRSEMNVSTLELGDSALYLCASSPGGLAGRTEQYFGPGTRLTVT.